What follows are 5 T cell receptor beta chains derived from one specimen sequenced in a study of CD8 T cells in ankylosing spondylitis. Study outcomes and limitations: Characteristic, it appeared, of ankylosing spondylitis blood was a TCR beta motif of eight highly homologous variants.

TCRdb processed the 5' RACE reads anew with MiXCR; each CDR3 protein has one entry. Among 100,000 or so distinct CDR3 sequences listed, roughly 9% were seen once. What these receptors recognize is not known. Sequenced: blood, either unsorted or a sorted T cell fraction (not recorded which). These receptors came from a male donor with ankylosing spondylitis.

The chain recombines TRBV7-7 with TRBJ2-3; 7 positions agree with TRBD1. The CDR3 runs to 14 residues. Germline assignment: CDR1 SSHAT and CDR2 FNYEAQ (reference sequence). V was clipped by 5 bases and J by 6 bases; unmatched bases: 8. CDR3 protein: CASSATGFTDTQYF. The DNA of the CDR3 is TGTGCCAGCAGCGCGACAGGGTTTACGGATACGCAGTATTTT. The full variable domain, rest sourced from reference TRBV7-7 and TRBJ2-3, is GAGVSQSPRYKVTKRGQDVTLRCDPISSHATLYWYQQALGQGPEFLTYFNYEAQPDKSGLPSDRFSAERPEGSISTLTIQRTEQRDSAMYRCASSATGFTDTQYFGPGTRLTVL.

This clonotype was counted a few times. An end of the junction differs from the germline gene, which may be a read error. CDR3 bases: TGTGCCATCAGTGGGGGTAGCACAGATACGCAGTATTTT. Residues: CAISGGSTDTQYF. The rearrangement joins TRBV24-1 to TRBJ2-3; D might be TRBD1 or TRBD2, each matching 5 bases. This CDR3 comprises 13 residues. Germline lookup yields CDR1 KGHDR and CDR2 SFDVKD.

This clonotype has a count of ten or more. The J gene is TRBJ2-1, the V gene TRBV6-4; D is tentatively TRBD1 or TRBD2 (6 bases each). This CDR3 region has 15 residues. CDR1 and CDR2 from the germline V gene are MRHNA and SNTAGT. The germline V and J ends were trimmed by 2 bases and 8 bases, with 16 bases remaining between them. CDR3 loop: CASSDGGIGGHEQFF. The CDR3 DNA reads as TGTGCCAGCAGTGACGGCGGGATTGGGGGGCATGAGCAGTTCTTC.

The chain carries TRBV2 and TRBJ2-1; TRBD2 matches at 12 bases. V lost 6 bases and J lost 5; bases outside the gene matches: 8. Germline assignment: CDR1 SNHLY and CDR2 FYNNEI. The CDR3 has 16 residues. CDR3: CASRPLAGGPDNEQFF. The DNA for the CDR3 is TGTGCCAGCAGACCTCTAGCGGGAGGGCCGGACAATGAGCAGTTCTTC.

The rearrangement joins TRBV27 to TRBJ1-1; 7 bases fit TRBD1. CDR3 length: 14 residues. The trim removed 2 bases at V and 2 bases at J, leaving 2 bases unmatched. Germline V gene sequence: CDR1 MNHEY, CDR2 SMNVEV (reference sequence). CDR3 nucleotides: TGTGCCAGCAGTTTACCAGGGGGAAACACTGAAGCTTTCTTT. It translates to CASSLPGGNTEAFF.